A single T cell receptor (beta chain) is shown here with its context. The germline gives CDR1 MNHEY, CDR2 SVGEGT. There are 16 residues in the CDR3. V was pared by 2 bases and J by 2 bases, with 15 bases between. This entry is derived from a study of blood T cell repertoires in COVID-19. About the study: The United States, Italy and Spain provided the acute and convalescent COVID-19 samples. The cDNA or gDNA used as material had been derived from T cells, B-cell-depleted T cells, or PBMCs.

Per the original data handling: Reference gene primer amplification in the assay estimated nucleated cell counts. Assay used: immunoSEQ multiplex PCR; TCRdb lists only in-frame clones, some missing. For V, J and clone size, that table is used; D and trimming come from the DNA. The top ten hold approximately 7% of the sample, which has 160,000 or so clones, roughly 78% seen once. The chain is built from TRBV6-2 or TRBV6-3 and TRBJ1-1; D is undetermined. This clonotype originated in a man aged 70 or older with active or convalescent COVID-19. Sequenced: peripheral blood. DNA for the CDR3: TGTGCCAGCAGTTACCCTCGCTCCAAAACAAACACTGAAGCTTTCTTT. Translated, it gives CASSYPRSKTNTEAFF.